Following are 17 T cell receptor beta chains from one sample sequenced in a study of cytomegalovirus exposure and HLA in healthy donors. The PCR contained 60 Vbeta and 13 Jbeta primers. Sequencing was performed with immunoSEQ multiplex PCR; in TCRdb, only in-frame clones are kept and a portion is missing. The data contain about 160,000 clones, around four fifths of them singletons. Sequenced input: PBMCs. The receptors derive from a man aged 25 to 40 in good health and CMV-seronegative.

The count of this clone is one. The V call is TRBV7-8, the J call TRBJ2-2; D call uncertain. Trimming shortened V by 1 base and J by 4 bases, and 7 bases separated the two germline ends. The CDR3 spans 14 residues. Germline CDR1 SGHVS, CDR2 FQNEAQ. As DNA, the CDR3 is TGTGCCAGCAGCTTAGGGCAGTCCACCGGGGAGCTGTTTTTT. Translation gives CASSLGQSTGELFF.

The sample holds a few counts of this clone. The chain is built from TRBV18 and TRBJ2-1; 11 bases match TRBD1. The V gene's germline CDR1 is KGHSH and CDR2 LQKENI. CDR3 length: 16 amino acids. Unmatched junction bases numbered 6, after V lost 3 bases and J lost 5 bases. The CDR3 reads CASSPFGTGGNNEQFF. The CDR3 DNA follows: TGTGCCAGCTCACCTTTCGGGACAGGGGGTAACAATGAGCAGTTCTTC.

In DNA, the CDR3 is TGTGCCACCAGCAGAGCACTAGCGAAAACCACAGATACGCAGTATTTT. Its translation: CATSRALAKTTDTQYF. The rearrangement uses TRBV15 and TRBJ2-3; 7 bases map to TRBD2. V lost 1 base, J lost 2 bases, and 6 bases stayed unmatched. The CDR3 sequence is 16 residues long. Germline V gene lookup returns CDR1 LNHNV and CDR2 YYDKDF (reference sequence).

The rearrangement joins TRBV4-2 to TRBJ2-5; 14 positions match TRBD2. This CDR3 comprises 16 residues. The germline gives CDR1 LGHNA, CDR2 YNFKEQ. The trim removed 4 bases at V and 5 bases at J, leaving 6 bases unmatched. DNA of the CDR3: TGTGCCAGCAGCCTGGGACTAGCGGGAGATTATGAGACCCAGTACTTC. As protein: CASSLGLAGDYETQYF.

The chain employs TRBV9 and TRBJ1-4; D gene ambiguous. Germline CDR1 reads SGDLS; CDR2 reads YYNGEE. The germline V and J ends were trimmed by 4 bases and 8 bases, with 15 bases remaining between them. The CDR3 is made up of 14 amino acids. The CDR3 sequence: CASSTHRQAEKLFF. The CDR3, as DNA: TGTGCCAGCAGCACACATAGACAAGCAGAAAAACTGTTTTTT.

The rearrangement joins TRBV10-1 to TRBJ2-2; 9 positions agree with TRBD2. The junction had 4 bases not matched to a gene; V was cut back by 2 bases and J by 0 bases. Germline V gene data show CDR1 as WNHNN and CDR2 as SYGVQD (reference sequence). The CDR3 sequence is 17 residues long. The CDR3 here is CASSEAGTSPNTGELFF. The CDR3 DNA follows: TGCGCCAGCAGTGAGGCCGGGACTAGCCCGAACACCGGGGAGCTGTTTTTT.

The V and J genes are TRBV6-5 and TRBJ1-2; 8 bases are shared with TRBD1. This CDR3 region has 16 residues. J lost 0 bases, V lost 4 bases, and 7 bases had no gene match. Germline lookup yields CDR1 MNHEY and CDR2 SVGAGI. CDR3 bases: TGTGCCAGCAGTTCTCGGACAGGGCGGGCTAACTATGGCTACACCTTC. Translating it yields CASSSRTGRANYGYTF.

The rearrangement uses TRBV5-1 and TRBJ2-1; 11 bases map to TRBD1. The length of the CDR3 is 15 residues. Germline V gene sequence: CDR1 SGHRS, CDR2 YFSETQ. Unmatched junction bases numbered 4, after V lost 0 bases and J lost 8 bases. CDR3 DNA: TGCGCCAGCAGCTTGGAGGGACAGGGGGATGATGAGCAGTTCTTC. Translating it yields CASSLEGQGDDEQFF.

The chain has TRBV6-5 and TRBJ1-4; unclear D gene. The CDR3 runs 14 residues. Germline assignment: CDR1 MNHEY and CDR2 SVGAGI. Trimming pared 5 bases from V and 2 bases from J, leaving 9 bases between. CDR3 coding DNA: TGTGCCAGCAGTGAAACTTTCACTAATGAAAAACTGTTTTTT. Protein product: CASSETFTNEKLFF.

The V gene is TRBV6-5, the J gene TRBJ1-1, with D tentatively TRBD1 (5 bases). CDR1 and CDR2 from the germline V gene are MNHEY and SVGAGI. Trimming left V 0 bases short and J 3 bases short, with 8 bases between. There are 14 residues in the CDR3. CDR3: CASSYSAGDTEAFF. CDR3 nucleotide sequence: TGTGCCAGCAGTTACTCAGCGGGGGACACTGAAGCTTTCTTT.

This clone was observed once. This sequence joins TRBV30 and TRBJ1-5, with a weak D call TRBD1 (5 bases). The CDR3 loop spans 17 amino acids. Trimming left V 6 bases short and J 0 bases short, with 21 bases between. Germline V CDR1 and CDR2: GTSNPN, SVGIG (reference sequence). The CDR3 sequence is CACLEGPGGNSNQPQHF. DNA of the CDR3: TGTGCCTGCCTAGAGGGCCCTGGGGGGAATAGCAATCAGCCCCAGCATTTT. The variable domain in full, with the rest retrieved from reference TRBV30 and TRBJ1-5, is SQTIHQWPATLVQPVGSPLSLECTVEGTSNPNLYWYRQAAGRGLQLLFYSVGIGQISSEVPQNLSASRPQDRQFILSSKKLLLSDSGFYLCACLEGPGGNSNQPQHFGDGTRLSIL.

This clone was seen a few times. The J gene is TRBJ1-1, the V gene TRBV4-3; no clear D. The CDR3 loop spans 14 amino acids. CDR1 LGHNA and CDR2 YSLEER come from the germline V gene. V gave up 0 bases and J gave up 5 bases, with 10 bases separating them. The DNA for the CDR3 is TGCGCCAGCAGCCAAGATCGTGCTATAACTGAAGCTTTCTTT. Its protein product is CASSQDRAITEAFF.

This chain connects TRBV28 to TRBJ2-3; TRBD1 agrees at 7 bases. The CDR3 totals 14 residues. After removal of 6 bases from V and 1 base from J, the junction contained 4 bases not matched to a gene. CDR1 and CDR2 from the germline V gene are MDHEN and SYDVKM. The CDR3, as DNA: TGTGCCAGCAGACAGGGGCTGGGCACAGATACGCAGTATTTT. Its translation: CASRQGLGTDTQYF.

The V call is TRBV5-1, the J call TRBJ1-5, with 10 bases matching TRBD1. With V trimmed by 7 bases and J by 4 bases, 14 bases remained unmatched. Germline V gene lookup returns CDR1 SGHRS and CDR2 YFSETQ. The CDR3 length is 17 residues. The CDR3 region has the DNA TGCGCCAGCCATCCCGGGACAGGGGAAGCATGGAATCAGCCCCAGCATTTT. Protein: CASHPGTGEAWNQPQHF.

The DNA of the CDR3 is TGTGCCAGCAGCCGGGGAGAGAACACTGAAGCTTTCTTT. This encodes CASSRGENTEAFF. V and J are TRBV4-2 and TRBJ1-1; D unresolved. The CDR3 has 13 amino acids. Looked up from germline, CDR1 is LGHNA and CDR2 is YNFKEQ. The V gene lost 4 bases and the J gene lost 1 base, with 7 bases spanning the gap.

The chain recombines TRBV15 with TRBJ1-3; no clear D gene. The V gene lost 1 base and the J gene lost 0 bases, with 10 bases spanning the gap. The CDR3 is 16 amino acids. Germline V gene lookup returns CDR1 LNHNV and CDR2 YYDKDF (reference sequence). CDR3 protein: CATSRADIRSGNTIYF. The CDR3 DNA sequence: TGTGCCACCAGCAGAGCCGACATTCGCTCTGGAAACACCATATATTTT.

The chain joins TRBV10-3 to TRBJ2-1, with 10 bases aligning to TRBD2. V lost 2 bases and J lost 8; bases outside the gene matches: 6. Per germline, CDR1 ENHRY and CDR2 SYGVKD. This CDR3 is built from 15 residues. CDR3 bases: TGTGCCATCAGTGAGGGGACTAGCGACTTCTATGAGCAGTTCTTC. Protein: CAISEGTSDFYEQFF.